The entry that follows covers one T cell receptor beta chain sequence. This sample was included in a study of blood T cell repertoires in COVID-19. At the level of the study: Both acute and convalescent COVID-19 samples were obtained from the United States, Italy and Spain. PBMCs, B-cell-depleted T cells, or T cells provided the cDNA or gDNA that made up the material.

As originally analysed: Researchers report that nucleated cell counts were estimated from reference gene primer amplification. TCRdb's copy holds only in-frame clones and misses some; the assay was immunoSEQ multiplex PCR. V, J and clone size derive from that table, while D and trimming were established from the DNA sequence. Of roughly 240,000 clones in the sample, around 87% were seen once. V lost 7 bases to trimming and J lost 9 bases, with 6 bases between them. The CDR3 contains 9 residues. Sequencing was carried out using peripheral blood. The V call is TRBV12-3 or TRBV12-4, the J call TRBJ2-5; D gene ambiguous. The source of this sequence is a woman under 40 who had recovered from COVID-19. As DNA, the CDR3 is TGTGCCAGCATTCAGGCCCAGTACTTC. Amino acid sequence: CASIQAQYF.